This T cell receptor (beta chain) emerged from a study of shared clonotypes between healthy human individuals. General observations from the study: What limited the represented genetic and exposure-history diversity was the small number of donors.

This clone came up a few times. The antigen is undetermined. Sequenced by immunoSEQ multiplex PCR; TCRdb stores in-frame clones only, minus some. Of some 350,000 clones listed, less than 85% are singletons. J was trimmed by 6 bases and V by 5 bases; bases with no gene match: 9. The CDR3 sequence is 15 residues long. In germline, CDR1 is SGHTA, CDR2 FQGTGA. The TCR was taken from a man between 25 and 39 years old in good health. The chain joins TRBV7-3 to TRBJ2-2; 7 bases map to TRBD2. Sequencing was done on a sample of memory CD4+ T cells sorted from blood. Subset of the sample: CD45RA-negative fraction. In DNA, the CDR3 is TGTGCCAGCAGCCCAGCGGGAACCAGCCCCGGGGAGCTGTTTTTT. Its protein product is CASSPAGTSPGELFF.